Here is one T cell receptor beta chain with its context. Its matching antigen is unknown. Using immunoSEQ multiplex PCR, the repertoire was profiled, and TCRdb retains in-frame clones only, with some absent. Here the sample spans more than 120,000 clones, roughly 86% being singletons. This entry is derived from a study of T cell responses to AZD1222 COVID-19 vaccine. Germline V gene data show CDR1 as SGHTA and CDR2 as FQGNSA. The germline V and J ends were trimmed by 2 bases and 0 bases, with 5 bases remaining between them. CDR3 size: 14 residues. Study-wide points: Spike was spanned by vaccine-associated CD4 TCRs, with dominance at 160-218 and 743-854. Clonal diversity may have been underestimated in mostly white British donors. An increase in Spike-specific TCR breadth and depth was observed after two AZD1222 doses.

This specimen was peripheral blood, taken 28 days after the second AZD1222 dose. V gene TRBV7-2 combines with J gene TRBJ1-3; D remains unclear. The receptor was isolated from an adult who received the AZD1222 COVID-19 vaccine. The CDR3 is CASSLSVSGNTIYF. The CDR3 bases are TGTGCCAGCAGCTTATCAGTCTCTGGAAACACCATATATTTT.